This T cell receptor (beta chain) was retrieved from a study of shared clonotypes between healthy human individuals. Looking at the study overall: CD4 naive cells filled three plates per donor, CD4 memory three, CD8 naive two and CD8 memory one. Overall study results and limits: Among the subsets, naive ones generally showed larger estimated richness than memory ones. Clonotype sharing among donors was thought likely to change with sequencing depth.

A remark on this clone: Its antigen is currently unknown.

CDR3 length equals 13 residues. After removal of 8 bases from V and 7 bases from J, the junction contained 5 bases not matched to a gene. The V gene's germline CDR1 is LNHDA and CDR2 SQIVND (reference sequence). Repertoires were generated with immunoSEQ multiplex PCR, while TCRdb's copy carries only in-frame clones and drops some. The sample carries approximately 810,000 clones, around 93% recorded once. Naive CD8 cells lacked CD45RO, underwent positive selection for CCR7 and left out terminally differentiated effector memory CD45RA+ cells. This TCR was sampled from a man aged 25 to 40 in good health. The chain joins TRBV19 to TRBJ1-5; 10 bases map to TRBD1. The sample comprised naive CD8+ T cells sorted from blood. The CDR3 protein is CASWDRGVQPQHF. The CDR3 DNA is TGTGCCAGTTGGGACAGGGGTGTACAGCCCCAGCATTTT.